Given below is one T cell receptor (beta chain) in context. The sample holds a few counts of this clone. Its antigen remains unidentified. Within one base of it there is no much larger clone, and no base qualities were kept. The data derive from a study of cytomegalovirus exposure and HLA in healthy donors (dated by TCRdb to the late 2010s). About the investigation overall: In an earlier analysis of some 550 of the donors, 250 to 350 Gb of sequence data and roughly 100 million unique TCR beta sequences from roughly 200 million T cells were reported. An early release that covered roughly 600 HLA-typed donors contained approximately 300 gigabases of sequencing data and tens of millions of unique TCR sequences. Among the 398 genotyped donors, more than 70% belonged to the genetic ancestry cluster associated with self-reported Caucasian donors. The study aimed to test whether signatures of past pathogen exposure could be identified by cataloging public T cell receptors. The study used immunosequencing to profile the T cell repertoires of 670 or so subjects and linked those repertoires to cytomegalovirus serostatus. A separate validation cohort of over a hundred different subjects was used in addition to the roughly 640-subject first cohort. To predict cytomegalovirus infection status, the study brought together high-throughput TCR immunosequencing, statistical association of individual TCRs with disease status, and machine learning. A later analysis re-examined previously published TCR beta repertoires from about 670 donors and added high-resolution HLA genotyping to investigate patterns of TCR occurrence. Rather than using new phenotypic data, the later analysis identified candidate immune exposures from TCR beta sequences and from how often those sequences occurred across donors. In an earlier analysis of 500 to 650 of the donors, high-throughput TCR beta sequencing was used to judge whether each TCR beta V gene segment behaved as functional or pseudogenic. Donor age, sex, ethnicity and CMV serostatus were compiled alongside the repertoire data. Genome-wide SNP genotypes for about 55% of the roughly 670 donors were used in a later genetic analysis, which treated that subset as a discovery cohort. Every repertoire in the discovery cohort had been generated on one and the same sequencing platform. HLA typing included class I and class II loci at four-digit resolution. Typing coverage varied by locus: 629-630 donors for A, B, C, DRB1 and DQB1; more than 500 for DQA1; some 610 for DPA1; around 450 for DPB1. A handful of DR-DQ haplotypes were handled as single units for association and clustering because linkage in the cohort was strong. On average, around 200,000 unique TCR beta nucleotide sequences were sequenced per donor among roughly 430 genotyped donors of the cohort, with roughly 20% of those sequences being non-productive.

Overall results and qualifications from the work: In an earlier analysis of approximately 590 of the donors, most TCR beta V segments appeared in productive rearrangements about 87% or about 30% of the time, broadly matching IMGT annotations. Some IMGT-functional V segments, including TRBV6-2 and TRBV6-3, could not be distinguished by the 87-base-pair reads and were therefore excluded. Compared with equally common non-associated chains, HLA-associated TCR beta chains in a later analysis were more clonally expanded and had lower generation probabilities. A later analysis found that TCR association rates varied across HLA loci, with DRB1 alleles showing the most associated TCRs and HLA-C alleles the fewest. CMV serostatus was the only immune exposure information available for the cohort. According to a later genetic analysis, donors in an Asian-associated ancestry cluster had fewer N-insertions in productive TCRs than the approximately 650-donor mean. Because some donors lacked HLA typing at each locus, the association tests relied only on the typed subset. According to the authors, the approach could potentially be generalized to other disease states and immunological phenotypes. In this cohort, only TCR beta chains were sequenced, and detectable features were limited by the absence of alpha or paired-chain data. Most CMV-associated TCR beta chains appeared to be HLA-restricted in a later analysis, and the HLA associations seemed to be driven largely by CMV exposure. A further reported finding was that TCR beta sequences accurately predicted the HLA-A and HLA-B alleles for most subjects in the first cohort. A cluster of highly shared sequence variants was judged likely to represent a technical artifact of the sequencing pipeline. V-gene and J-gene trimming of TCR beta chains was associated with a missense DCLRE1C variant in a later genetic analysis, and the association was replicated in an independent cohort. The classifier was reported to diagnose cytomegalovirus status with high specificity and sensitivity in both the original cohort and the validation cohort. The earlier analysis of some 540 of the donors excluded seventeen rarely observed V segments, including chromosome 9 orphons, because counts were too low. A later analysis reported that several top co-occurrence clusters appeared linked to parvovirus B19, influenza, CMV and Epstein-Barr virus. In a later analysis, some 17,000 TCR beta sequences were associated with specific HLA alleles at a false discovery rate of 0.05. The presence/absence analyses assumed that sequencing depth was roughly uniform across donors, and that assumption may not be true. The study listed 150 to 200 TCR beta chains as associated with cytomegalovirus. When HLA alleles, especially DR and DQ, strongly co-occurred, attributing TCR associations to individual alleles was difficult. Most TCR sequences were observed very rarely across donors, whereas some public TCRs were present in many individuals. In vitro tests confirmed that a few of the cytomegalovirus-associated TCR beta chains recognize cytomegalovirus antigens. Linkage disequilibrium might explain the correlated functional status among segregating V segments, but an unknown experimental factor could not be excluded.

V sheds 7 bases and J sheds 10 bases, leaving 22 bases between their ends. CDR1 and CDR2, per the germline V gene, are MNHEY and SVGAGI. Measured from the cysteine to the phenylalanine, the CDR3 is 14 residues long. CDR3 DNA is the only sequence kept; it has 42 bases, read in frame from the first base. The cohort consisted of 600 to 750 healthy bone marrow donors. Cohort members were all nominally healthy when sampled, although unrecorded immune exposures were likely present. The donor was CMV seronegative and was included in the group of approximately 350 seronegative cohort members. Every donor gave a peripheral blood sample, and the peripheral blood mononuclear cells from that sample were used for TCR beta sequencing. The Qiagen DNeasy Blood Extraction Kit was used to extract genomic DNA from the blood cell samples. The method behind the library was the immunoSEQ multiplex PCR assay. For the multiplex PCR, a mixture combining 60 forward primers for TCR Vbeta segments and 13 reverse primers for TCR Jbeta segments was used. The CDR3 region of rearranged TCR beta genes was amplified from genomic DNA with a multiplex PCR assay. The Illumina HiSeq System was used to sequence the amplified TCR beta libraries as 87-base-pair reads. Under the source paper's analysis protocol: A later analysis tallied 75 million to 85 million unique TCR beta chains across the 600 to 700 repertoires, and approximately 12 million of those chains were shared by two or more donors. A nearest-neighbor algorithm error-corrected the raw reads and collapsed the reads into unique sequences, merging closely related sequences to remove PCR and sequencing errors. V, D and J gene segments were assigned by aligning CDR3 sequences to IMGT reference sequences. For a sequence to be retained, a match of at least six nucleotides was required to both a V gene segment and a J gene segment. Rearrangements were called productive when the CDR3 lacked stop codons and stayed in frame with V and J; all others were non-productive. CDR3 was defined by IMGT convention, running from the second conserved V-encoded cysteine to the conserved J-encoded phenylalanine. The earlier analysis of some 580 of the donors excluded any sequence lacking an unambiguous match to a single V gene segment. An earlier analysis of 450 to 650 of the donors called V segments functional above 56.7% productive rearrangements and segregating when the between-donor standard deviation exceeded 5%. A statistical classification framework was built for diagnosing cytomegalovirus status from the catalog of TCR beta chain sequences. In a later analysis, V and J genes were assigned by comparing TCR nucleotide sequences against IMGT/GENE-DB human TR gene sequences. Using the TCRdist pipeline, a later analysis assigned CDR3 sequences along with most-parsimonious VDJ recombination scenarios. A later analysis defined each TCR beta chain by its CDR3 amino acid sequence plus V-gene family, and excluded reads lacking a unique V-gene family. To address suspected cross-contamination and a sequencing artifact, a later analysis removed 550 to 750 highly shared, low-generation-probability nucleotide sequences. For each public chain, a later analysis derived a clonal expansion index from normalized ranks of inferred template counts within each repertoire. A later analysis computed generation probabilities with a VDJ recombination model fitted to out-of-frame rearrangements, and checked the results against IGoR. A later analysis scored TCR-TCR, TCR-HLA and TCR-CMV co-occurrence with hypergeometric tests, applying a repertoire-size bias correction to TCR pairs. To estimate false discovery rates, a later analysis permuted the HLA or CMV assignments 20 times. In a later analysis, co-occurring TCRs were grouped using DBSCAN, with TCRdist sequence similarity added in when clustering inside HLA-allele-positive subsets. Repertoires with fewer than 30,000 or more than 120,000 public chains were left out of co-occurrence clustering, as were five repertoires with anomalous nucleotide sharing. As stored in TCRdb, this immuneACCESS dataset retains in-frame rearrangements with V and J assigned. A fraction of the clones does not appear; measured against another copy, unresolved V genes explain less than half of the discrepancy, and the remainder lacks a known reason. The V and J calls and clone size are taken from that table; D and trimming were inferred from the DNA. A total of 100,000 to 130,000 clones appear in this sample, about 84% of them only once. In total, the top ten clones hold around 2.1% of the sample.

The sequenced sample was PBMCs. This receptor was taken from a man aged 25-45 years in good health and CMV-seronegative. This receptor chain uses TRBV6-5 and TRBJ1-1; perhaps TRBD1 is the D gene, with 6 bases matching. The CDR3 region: CASTTGPSIEGAFF. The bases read TGTGCCAGCACCACAGGGCCGTCGATAGAAGGAGCTTTCTTT.